The 2 T cell receptor beta chains in this list originate from one sample, sequenced in a study of blood T cells in healthy people across ages. Alongside a J-beta primer mix, a sample-barcoded 5' primer served in a second PCR lasting roughly 7 to 11 cycles. TCRdb called the 5' RACE reads again in MiXCR, with one record for every CDR3 protein. The profile shows about 1.4 million distinct CDR3 sequences, 59% of them singletons. The specimen was blood. These receptors were taken from a man younger than 35 in good health.

The chain couples TRBV3-1 to TRBJ2-5; 8 bases are shared with TRBD2. V lost 4 bases, J lost 2 bases, and 9 bases stayed unmatched. CDR1 is LGHDT and CDR2 is YNNKEL in the germline V gene (reference sequence). This CDR3 has 16 residues. The DNA of the CDR3 is TGTGCCAGCAGCCCAGGGACTAGTTTTACGCAAGAGACCCAGTACTTC. Its translation is CASSPGTSFTQETQYF.

On this clonotype: A single base separates this from a much larger clone, so it may be a read error. The rearrangement joins TRBV6-1 to TRBJ2-5; D is perhaps TRBD1 or TRBD2 (5 bases each). The V gene's germline CDR1 is MNHNS and CDR2 SASEGT. The CDR3 is made up of 12 amino acids. V gave up 5 bases and J gave up 5 bases, with 9 bases separating them. CDR3 in DNA: TGTGCCAGCAGTTATGAGGGGGAGACCCAGTACTTC. Encoded protein: CASSYEGETQYF.